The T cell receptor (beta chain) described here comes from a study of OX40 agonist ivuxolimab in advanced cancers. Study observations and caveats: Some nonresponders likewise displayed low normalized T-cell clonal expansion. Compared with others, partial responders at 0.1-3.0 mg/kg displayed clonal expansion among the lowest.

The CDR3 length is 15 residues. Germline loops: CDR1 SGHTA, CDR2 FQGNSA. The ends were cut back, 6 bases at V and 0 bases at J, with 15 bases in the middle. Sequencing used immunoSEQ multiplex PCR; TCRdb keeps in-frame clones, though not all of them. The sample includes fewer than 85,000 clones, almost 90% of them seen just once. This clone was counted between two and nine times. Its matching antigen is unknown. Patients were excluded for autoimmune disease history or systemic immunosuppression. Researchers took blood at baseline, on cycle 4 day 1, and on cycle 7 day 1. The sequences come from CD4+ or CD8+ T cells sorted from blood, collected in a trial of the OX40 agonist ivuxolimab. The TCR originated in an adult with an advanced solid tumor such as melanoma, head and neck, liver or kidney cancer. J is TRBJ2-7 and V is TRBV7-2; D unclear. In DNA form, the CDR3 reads TGTGCCAGCAGGCTACGGACCCCTGGCTCCTACGAGCAGTACTTC. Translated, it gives CASRLRTPGSYEQYF.